One and the same sample provided the 7 T cell receptor beta chains below, sequenced in a study of identical twins. Using its own MiXCR run on the 5' RACE reads, TCRdb lists one record per CDR3 protein. The profile shows roughly 1,500,000 distinct CDR3 sequences, around a third of them singletons. The sample consisted of cord blood. These receptors originate from a newborn girl in good health.

A few counts support this clonotype. This chain links TRBV2 with TRBJ1-1; possible D gene TRBD1, 5 bases. Germline V gene sequence: CDR1 SNHLY, CDR2 FYNNEI. V was trimmed by 4 bases and J by 8 bases, leaving 5 bases between them. CDR3 length: 10 amino acids. Here the CDR3 reads CASSGQEAFF. The CDR3 nucleotides read TGTGCCAGCAGTGGACAGGAAGCTTTCTTT.

CDR3 region: CSVDSRGRDYGYTF. The CDR3 nucleotides are TGCAGCGTTGATAGCAGGGGGCGAGACTATGGCTACACCTTC. The V gene is TRBV29-1, the J gene TRBJ1-2; the match to TRBD1 covers 8 bases. V lost 3 bases and J lost 3; bases outside the gene matches: 6. Germline V CDR1 and CDR2: SQVTM, ANQGSEA. This CDR3 has 14 amino acids.

The V and J genes are TRBV20-1 and TRBJ2-7; D may correspond to TRBD1 or TRBD2 (5 bases each). This CDR3 contains 14 residues. Germline assignment: CDR1 DFQATT and CDR2 SNEGSKA (reference sequence). V was shortened by 3 bases and J by 2 bases, with 14 bases between the two germline ends. The CDR3 is CSASSGTEAYEQYF. CDR3 sequence (DNA): TGCAGTGCTAGCTCCGGGACGGAGGCCTACGAGCAGTACTTC.

The chain links TRBV12-3 or TRBV12-4 to TRBJ2-5; D is perhaps TRBD2 (6 bases). Trimming took 2 bases from V and 2 from J, leaving 18 bases between them. The CDR3 loop spans 17 amino acids. CDR3 protein: CASSLMRGAEVQETQYF. The CDR3 coding sequence is TGTGCCAGCAGTTTAATGCGGGGTGCCGAAGTACAAGAGACCCAGTACTTC.

The chain joins TRBV19 to TRBJ2-1, with 10 bases identical to TRBD2. This CDR3 comprises 16 residues. CDR1 and CDR2 from the germline V gene are LNHDA and SQIVND (reference sequence). Trimming removed 3 bases from V and 2 bases from J; junction bases left unmatched: 4. The DNA of the CDR3 is TGTGCCAGTAGTATGCTAGCGGGGGCCGCCTACAATGAGCAGTTCTTC. It yields the protein CASSMLAGAAYNEQFF.

The chain couples TRBV12-3 or TRBV12-4 to TRBJ1-6; D perhaps matches TRBD1 (5 bases). The CDR3 spans 13 residues. V lost 3 bases and J lost 10, with 10 bases in between. The CDR3 region is CASSFVGDSPLHF. DNA of the CDR3: TGTGCCAGCAGTTTCGTCGGGGACTCACCCCTCCACTTT.

The chain employs TRBV5-6 and TRBJ2-7, with D possibly matching TRBD2 (6 bases). CDR1 and CDR2 from the germline V gene are SGHDT and YYEEEE. The CDR3 is made up of 15 amino acids. Between the trimmed V and J ends, which lost 3 bases and 0 bases, there was a span of 13 bases. The CDR3 region has the DNA TGTGCCAGCAGCTGGGGGACTGGAAGCTCCTACGAGCAGTACTTC. Translated, it gives CASSWGTGSSYEQYF.